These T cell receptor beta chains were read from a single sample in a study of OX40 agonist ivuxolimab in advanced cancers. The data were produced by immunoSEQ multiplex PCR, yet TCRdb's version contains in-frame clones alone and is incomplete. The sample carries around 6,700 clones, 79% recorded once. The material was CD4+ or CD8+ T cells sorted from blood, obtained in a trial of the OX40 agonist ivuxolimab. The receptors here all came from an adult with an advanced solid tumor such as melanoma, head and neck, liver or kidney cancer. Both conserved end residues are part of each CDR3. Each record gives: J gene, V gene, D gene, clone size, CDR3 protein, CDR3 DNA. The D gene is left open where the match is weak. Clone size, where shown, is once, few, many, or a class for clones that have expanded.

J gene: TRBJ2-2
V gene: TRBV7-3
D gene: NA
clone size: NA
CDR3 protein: CAGSFGGNTGELFF
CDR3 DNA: TGTGCCGGCAGCTTCGGAGGGAACACCGGGGAGCTGTTTTTT

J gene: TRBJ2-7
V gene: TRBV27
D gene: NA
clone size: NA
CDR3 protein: CASSLVGVPYEQYF
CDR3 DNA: TGTGCCAGCAGTTTAGTAGGGGTCCCATACGAGCAGTACTTC

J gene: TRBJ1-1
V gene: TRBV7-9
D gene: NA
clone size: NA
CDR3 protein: CASSQGSTEAFF
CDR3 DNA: TGTGCCAGCAGCCAGGGAAGTACTGAAGCTTTCTTT

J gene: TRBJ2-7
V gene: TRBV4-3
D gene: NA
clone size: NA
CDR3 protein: CASSQEGSKNYEQYF
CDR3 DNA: TGCGCCAGCAGCCAAGAAGGGAGTAAGAACTACGAGCAGTACTTC

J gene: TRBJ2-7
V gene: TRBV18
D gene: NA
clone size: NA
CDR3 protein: CASSQGTSYEQYF
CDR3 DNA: TGTGCCAGCTCGCAGGGGACTTCCTACGAGCAGTACTTC

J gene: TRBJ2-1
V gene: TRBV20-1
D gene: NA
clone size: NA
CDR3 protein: CSAPQRNEQFF
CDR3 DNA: TGCAGTGCTCCACAGCGGAATGAGCAGTTCTTC

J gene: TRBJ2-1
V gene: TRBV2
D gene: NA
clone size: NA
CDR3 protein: CASNSRGSRRGEQFF
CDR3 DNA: TGTGCCAGCAATTCTAGGGGGTCACGTAGGGGTGAGCAGTTCTTC

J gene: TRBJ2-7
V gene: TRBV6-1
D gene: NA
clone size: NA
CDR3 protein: CASSEAWAGGEQYF
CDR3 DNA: TGTGCCAGCAGTGAAGCTTGGGCGGGTGGCGAGCAGTACTTC

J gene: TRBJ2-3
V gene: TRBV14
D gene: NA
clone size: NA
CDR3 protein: CASSQEWTESGPSTDTQYF
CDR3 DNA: TGTGCCAGCAGCCAAGAATGGACCGAGAGCGGGCCTAGCACAGATACGCAGTATTTT

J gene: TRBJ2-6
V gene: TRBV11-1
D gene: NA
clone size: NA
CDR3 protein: CASSFGSGANVLTF
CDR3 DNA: TGTGCCAGCAGCTTCGGCTCTGGGGCCAACGTCCTGACTTTC

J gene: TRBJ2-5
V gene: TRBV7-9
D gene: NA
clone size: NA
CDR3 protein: CASSLVGAQETQYF
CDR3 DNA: TGTGCCAGCAGCTTAGTTGGGGCCCAAGAGACCCAGTACTTC

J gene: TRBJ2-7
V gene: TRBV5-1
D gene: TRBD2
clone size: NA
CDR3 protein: CASSLPGGYEQYF
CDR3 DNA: TGCGCCAGCAGCTTGCCGGGGGGCTACGAGCAGTACTTC

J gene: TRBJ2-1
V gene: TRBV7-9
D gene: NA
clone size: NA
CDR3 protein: CASSSWAGLGAGDNEQFF
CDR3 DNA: TGTGCCAGCAGCTCCTGGGCAGGGTTGGGGGCCGGGGACAATGAGCAGTTCTTC

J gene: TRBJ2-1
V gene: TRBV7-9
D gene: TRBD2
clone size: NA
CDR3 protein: CASSLVGGGGLAIYNEQFF
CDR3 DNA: TGTGCCAGCAGCTTAGTCGGTGGAGGTGGACTAGCGATCTACAATGAGCAGTTCTTC

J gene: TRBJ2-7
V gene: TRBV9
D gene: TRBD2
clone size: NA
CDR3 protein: CASSREGGPPYEQYF
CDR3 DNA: TGTGCCAGCAGCAGGGAGGGCGGCCCTCCCTACGAGCAGTACTTC

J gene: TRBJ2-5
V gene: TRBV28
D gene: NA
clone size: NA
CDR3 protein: CASSLLLGETQYF
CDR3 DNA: TGTGCCAGCAGTTTATTACTGGGAGAGACCCAGTACTTC

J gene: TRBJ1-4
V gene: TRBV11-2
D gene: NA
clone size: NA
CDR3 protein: CASSLGQAGEKLFF
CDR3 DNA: TGTGCCAGCAGCTTAGGACAGGCGGGTGAAAAACTGTTTTTT

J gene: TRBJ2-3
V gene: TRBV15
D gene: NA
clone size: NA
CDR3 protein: CATSGSTDTQYF
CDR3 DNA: TGTGCCACCAGCGGAAGCACAGATACGCAGTATTTT

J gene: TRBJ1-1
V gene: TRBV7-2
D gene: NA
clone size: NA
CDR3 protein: CASSLDGVGMNTEAFF
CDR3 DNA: TGTGCCAGCAGCTTAGATGGGGTTGGGATGAACACTGAAGCTTTCTTT

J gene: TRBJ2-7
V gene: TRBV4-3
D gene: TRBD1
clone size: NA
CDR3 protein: CASSQAPTGGYEQYF
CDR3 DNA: TGCGCCAGCAGCCAAGCGCCGACAGGGGGCTACGAGCAGTACTTC

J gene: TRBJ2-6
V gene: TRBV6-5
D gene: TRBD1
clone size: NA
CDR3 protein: CASSPGTGYVLTF
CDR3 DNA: TGTGCCAGCAGTCCCGGGACAGGGTACGTCCTGACTTTC

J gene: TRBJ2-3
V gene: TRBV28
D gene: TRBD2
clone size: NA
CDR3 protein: CASSPLSGTALGTDTQYF
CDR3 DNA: TGTGCCAGCAGTCCCCTTAGCGGGACCGCCCTCGGGACAGATACGCAGTATTTT

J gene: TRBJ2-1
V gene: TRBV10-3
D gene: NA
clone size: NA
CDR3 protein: CAISESGQEQFF
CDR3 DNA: TGTGCCATCAGTGAGTCGGGGCAGGAGCAGTTCTTC

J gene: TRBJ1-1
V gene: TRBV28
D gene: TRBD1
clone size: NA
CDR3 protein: CASSPSTGLNTEAFF
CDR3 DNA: TGTGCCAGCAGTCCATCGACAGGGTTGAACACTGAAGCTTTCTTT

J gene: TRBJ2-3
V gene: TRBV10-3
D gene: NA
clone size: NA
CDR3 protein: CAISATDSRTDTQYF
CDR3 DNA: TGTGCCATCAGTGCGACGGATTCCCGCACAGATACGCAGTATTTT

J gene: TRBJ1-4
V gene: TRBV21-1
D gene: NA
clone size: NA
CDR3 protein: CASSNSRYRCGGKLFF
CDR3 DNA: NA

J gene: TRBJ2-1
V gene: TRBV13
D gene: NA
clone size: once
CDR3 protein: CASSSGGGNSYNEQFF
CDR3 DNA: TGTGCCAGCAGCTCAGGGGGGGGCAACTCCTACAATGAGCAGTTCTTC

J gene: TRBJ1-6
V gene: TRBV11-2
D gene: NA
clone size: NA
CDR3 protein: CASSLDFSAGGSPLHF
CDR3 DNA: TGTGCCAGCAGCTTAGATTTCAGCGCTGGTGGATCACCCCTCCACTTT

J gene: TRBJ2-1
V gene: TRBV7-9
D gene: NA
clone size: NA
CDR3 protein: CASLDSLHSSYNEQFF
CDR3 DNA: TGTGCCTCCCTGGACAGCCTACATAGCTCCTACAATGAGCAGTTCTTC

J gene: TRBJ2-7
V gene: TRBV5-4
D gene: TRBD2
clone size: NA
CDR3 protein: CASSWGLAGPYEQYF
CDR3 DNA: TGTGCCAGCAGCTGGGGACTAGCGGGGCCCTACGAGCAGTACTTC

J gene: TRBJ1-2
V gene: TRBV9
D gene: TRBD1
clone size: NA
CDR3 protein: CASGGQGTYGYTF
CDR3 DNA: TGTGCCAGCGGGGGACAGGGGACCTATGGCTACACCTTC

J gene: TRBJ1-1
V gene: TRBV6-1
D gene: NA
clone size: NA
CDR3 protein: CAVRVRGNTEAFF
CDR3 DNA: TGTGCCGTAAGGGTCAGGGGAAACACTGAAGCTTTCTTT

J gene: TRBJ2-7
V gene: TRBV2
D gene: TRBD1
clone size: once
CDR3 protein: CAIELRDRGKEQYF
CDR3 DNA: TGTGCCATCGAACTCCGGGACAGGGGTAAGGAGCAGTACTTC

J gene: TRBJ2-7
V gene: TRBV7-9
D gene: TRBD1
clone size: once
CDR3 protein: CASSPRLGDRGTYEQYF
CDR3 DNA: TGTGCCAGCAGCCCAAGGCTTGGGGACAGGGGAACCTACGAGCAGTACTTC

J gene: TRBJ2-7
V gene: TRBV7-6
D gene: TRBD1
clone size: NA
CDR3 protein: CASSFTGANEQYF
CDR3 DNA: TGTGCCAGCAGCTTCACAGGGGCGAACGAGCAGTACTTC

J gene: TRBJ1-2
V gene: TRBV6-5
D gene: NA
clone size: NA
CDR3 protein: CASSYSEGRHYTF
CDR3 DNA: TGTGCCAGCAGTTACTCGGAGGGGCGACACTACACCTTC

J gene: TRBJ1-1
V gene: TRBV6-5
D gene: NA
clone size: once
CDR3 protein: CASSYSLFSGNTEAFF
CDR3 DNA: TGTGCCAGCAGTTACTCCCTATTTTCTGGTAACACTGAAGCTTTCTTT

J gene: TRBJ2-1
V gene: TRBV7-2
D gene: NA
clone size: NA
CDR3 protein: CASSSFVRGEVDEQFF
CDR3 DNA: TGTGCCAGCAGCTCCTTTGTCAGGGGGGAGGTCGATGAGCAGTTCTTC

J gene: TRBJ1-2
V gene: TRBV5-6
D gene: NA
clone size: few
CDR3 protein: CASSFESGYTF
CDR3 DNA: TGTGCCAGCAGCTTTGAATCTGGCTACACCTTC

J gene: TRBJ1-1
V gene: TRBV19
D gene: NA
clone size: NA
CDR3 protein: CASSAAGVEAFF
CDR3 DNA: TGTGCCAGTAGTGCGGCGGGAGTCGAAGCTTTCTTT

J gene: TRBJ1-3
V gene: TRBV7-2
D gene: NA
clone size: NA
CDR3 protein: CASSLAGRVGNTIYF
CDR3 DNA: TGTGCCAGCAGCTTAGCCGGCAGGGTGGGAAACACCATATATTTT

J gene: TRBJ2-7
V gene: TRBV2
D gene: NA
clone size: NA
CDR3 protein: CASSVAQSYEQYF
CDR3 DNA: TGTGCCAGCAGTGTGGCCCAATCCTACGAGCAGTACTTC

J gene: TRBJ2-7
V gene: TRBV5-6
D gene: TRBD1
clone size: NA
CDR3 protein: CASSPGQGIHEQYF
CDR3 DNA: TGTGCCAGCAGCCCGGGACAGGGGATCCACGAGCAGTACTTC

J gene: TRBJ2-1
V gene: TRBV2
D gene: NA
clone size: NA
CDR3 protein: CASRSGTTYNEQFF
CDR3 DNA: TGTGCCAGCAGGTCCGGGACCACCTACAATGAGCAGTTCTTC

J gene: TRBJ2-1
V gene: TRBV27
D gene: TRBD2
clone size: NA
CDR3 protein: CASSLAGGEQFF
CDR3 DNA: TGTGCCAGCAGTTTAGCGGGGGGAGAGCAGTTCTTC

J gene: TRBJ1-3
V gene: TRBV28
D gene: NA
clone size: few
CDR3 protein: CASSLSGAGSGNTIYF
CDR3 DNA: TGTGCCAGCAGTTTATCAGGGGCTGGCTCTGGAAACACCATATATTTT

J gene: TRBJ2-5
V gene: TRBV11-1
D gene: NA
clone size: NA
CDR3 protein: CASSFPTEQETQYF
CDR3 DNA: TGTGCCAGCAGCTTCCCAACAGAACAAGAGACCCAGTACTTC

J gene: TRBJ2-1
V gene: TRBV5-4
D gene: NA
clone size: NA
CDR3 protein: CASSLEAGKGGSYNEQFF
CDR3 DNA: TGTGCCAGCAGCTTGGAAGCGGGCAAAGGAGGCTCCTACAATGAGCAGTTCTTC

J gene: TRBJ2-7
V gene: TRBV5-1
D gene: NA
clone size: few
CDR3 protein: CASSFGGETYEQYF
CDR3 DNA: TGCGCCAGCAGCTTCGGAGGGGAGACCTACGAGCAGTACTTC

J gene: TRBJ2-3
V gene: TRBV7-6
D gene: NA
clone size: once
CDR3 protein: CASSLNVDSPYF
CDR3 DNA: TGTGCCAGCAGCTTAAACGTGGACTCGCCGTATTTT

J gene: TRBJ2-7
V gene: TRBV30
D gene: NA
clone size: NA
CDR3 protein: CAWSGDGTYEQYF
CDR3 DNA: TGTGCCTGGAGTGGGGACGGTACCTACGAGCAGTACTTC

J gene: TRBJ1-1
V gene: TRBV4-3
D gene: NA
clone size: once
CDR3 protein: CASSPFSAGLNTEAFF
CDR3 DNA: TGCGCCAGCAGCCCCTTTAGTGCAGGGTTGAACACTGAAGCTTTCTTT

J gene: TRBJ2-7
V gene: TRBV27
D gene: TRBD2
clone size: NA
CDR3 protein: CASRHSGSVYEQYF
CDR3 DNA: TGTGCCAGCAGGCATAGCGGGAGTGTTTACGAGCAGTACTTC

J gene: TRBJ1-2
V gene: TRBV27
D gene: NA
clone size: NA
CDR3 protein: CASSPGEGTGYTF
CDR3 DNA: TGTGCCAGCAGTCCCGGCGAAGGGACCGGCTACACCTTC

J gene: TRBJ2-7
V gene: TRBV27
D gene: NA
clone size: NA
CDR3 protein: CASRGYGEGVYYEQYF
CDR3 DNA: TGTGCCAGCAGAGGGTACGGGGAGGGGGTGTACTACGAGCAGTACTTC